The entry that follows covers one TCR beta chain sequence. Its target is unknown. Only in-frame clones appear in the TCRdb table, and some are missing; sequencing was by immunoSEQ multiplex PCR. This sample has around 43,000 clones; roughly nine tenths occur once, and the top ten carry 3.5% to 5%. The CDR3 is made up of 13 amino acids. The germline gives CDR1 SGHVS, CDR2 FNYEAQ. V lost 8 bases to trimming and J lost 0 bases, with 11 bases between them. This sample was taken from a study of graft-versus-host responses after intestinal transplantation. Study in general: Recipients got multivisceral, liver-intestinal, or isolated intestinal transplants. After anti-thymocyte globulin induction, recipients took tacrolimus and steroids for roughly three years. Study-level findings and limits: Detection of GvH clones occurred in recipient marrow, and some had their first appearance in ileum or blood.

The genes are TRBV7-6 and TRBJ2-7; TRBD2 might be the D (6 bases). The starting material was PBMCs, obtained 524 days after transplant. The TCR was taken from a human patient who received an intestinal transplant, so some T cells may come from the graft donor. The CDR3 here is CASSAGSSYEQYF. The CDR3 DNA reads TGTGCCAGCTCTGCCGGGAGCTCCTACGAGCAGTACTTC.